One T cell receptor (beta chain) is described in this entry. The antigen is not known. TCRdb reprocessed the 5' RACE reads with MiXCR, giving one entry per CDR3 protein. The table records about 210,000 distinct CDR3 sequences, about 6.7% of them present only once. This entry is derived from a study of CD8 T cells in ankylosing spondylitis. Whole-study results and caveats: Made up of eight or nine highly homologous variants, a TCR beta motif appeared characteristic of ankylosing spondylitis blood.

Trimming cost V 2 bases and J 11 bases, with 15 bases left between them. From germline, CDR1 is GTSNPN and CDR2 SVGIG (reference sequence). The length of the CDR3 is 13 residues. The sequencing input was blood, either unsorted or a sorted T cell fraction (not recorded which). The source of this sequence is a male donor with ankylosing spondylitis. The rearrangement links TRBV30 to TRBJ1-4, with no clear D. The CDR3 coding sequence is TGTGCCTGGAGTCTCGCTAGGGAAGATAAACTGTTTTTT. This sequence encodes CAWSLAREDKLFF.